The rows below give T cell receptor beta chains drawn from one sample of a study of blood T cell repertoires in COVID-19. The data were produced by immunoSEQ multiplex PCR, yet TCRdb's version contains in-frame clones alone and is incomplete. Of 110,000 to 150,000 clones in the sample, more than 65% are singletons; the top ten hold roughly 4.3%. Sequenced: peripheral blood. The receptors originated from a man between 60 and 70 years old with acute or convalescent COVID-19. Each CDR3 is given with its conserved first and last residue. Fields, in order: V gene, J gene, CDR3 length, clone size, D gene, CDR3 DNA, CDR3 protein. The D gene is left open where the match is weak. A row's size may be missing; if present it is once, few, many or a size class.

v_gene: TRBV7-8; j_gene: TRBJ1-1; len: 13; abundance: NA; d_gene: NA; CDR3nt: TGTGCCAGCAGCTTGGACACGGAAAATGAAGCTTTCTTT; CDR3aa: CASSLDTENEAFF
v_gene: TRBV19; j_gene: TRBJ2-2; len: 18; abundance: NA; d_gene: TRBD2; CDR3nt: TGTGCCAGTACCCCCGGACTAGCGGGAGGCCATGAGGGCGGGGAGCTGTTTTTT; CDR3aa: CASTPGLAGGHEGGELFF
v_gene: TRBV2; j_gene: TRBJ2-7; len: 14; abundance: NA; d_gene: TRBD2; CDR3nt: TGTGCCAGCAGGAGGGGACTAGCGGGATCCGAGCAGTACTTC; CDR3aa: CASRRGLAGSEQYF
v_gene: TRBV20-1; j_gene: TRBJ2-7; len: 11; abundance: NA; d_gene: NA; CDR3nt: TGCAGCCTACAGAGATCCTACGAGCAGTACTTC; CDR3aa: CSLQRSYEQYF
v_gene: TRBV19; j_gene: TRBJ2-1; len: 17; abundance: NA; d_gene: TRBD2; CDR3nt: TGTGCCAGTAGTATCCTAGCGGGAGGCCCTAACTACAATGAGCAGTTCTTC; CDR3aa: CASSILAGGPNYNEQFF
v_gene: TRBV14; j_gene: TRBJ1-5; len: 21; abundance: NA; d_gene: TRBD1; CDR3nt: TGTGCCAGCAGCCAAGAGAGGGGGAGTTTCGAAGACAGGGGGCGGAATCAGCCCCAGCATTTT; CDR3aa: CASSQERGSFEDRGRNQPQHF
v_gene: TRBV3-1/TRBV3-2; j_gene: TRBJ2-1; len: 19; abundance: NA; d_gene: TRBD2; CDR3nt: TGTGCCAGCAGCCAAGGGCCGGCTAGCGGCCACAGCTCCTACAATGAGCAGTTCTTC; CDR3aa: CASSQGPASGHSSYNEQFF
v_gene: TRBV19; j_gene: TRBJ1-1; len: 13; abundance: NA; d_gene: NA; CDR3nt: TGTGCCAGTAGTATATCGGTGAACACTGAAGCTTTCTTT; CDR3aa: CASSISVNTEAFF
v_gene: TRBV19; j_gene: TRBJ2-2; len: 18; abundance: NA; d_gene: NA; CDR3nt: TGTGCCAGTAGTGTCAGCAGGGCGAAAGCCTTGAACACCGGGGAGCTGTTTTTT; CDR3aa: CASSVSRAKALNTGELFF
v_gene: TRBV19; j_gene: TRBJ2-2; len: 14; abundance: NA; d_gene: NA; CDR3nt: TGTGCCAGTAGTCCACGGGGTATTGCCGGGGAGCTGTTTTTT; CDR3aa: CASSPRGIAGELFF
v_gene: TRBV30; j_gene: TRBJ1-1; len: 14; abundance: NA; d_gene: TRBD1; CDR3nt: TGTGCCTGGAACCGGGGCAGGGGGTTGACTGAAGCTTTCTTT; CDR3aa: CAWNRGRGLTEAFF
v_gene: TRBV3-1/TRBV3-2; j_gene: TRBJ2-3; len: 16; abundance: NA; d_gene: TRBD2; CDR3nt: TGTGCCAGCAGCTTATCGGCTAGCGGGAGGGAGGATACGCAGTATTTT; CDR3aa: CASSLSASGREDTQYF
v_gene: TRBV21-1; j_gene: TRBJ2-1; len: 15; abundance: NA; d_gene: NA; CDR3nt: TGTGCCAGCAGCAAAAGTACTTCAGGGGGCCATGAGCAGTTCTTC; CDR3aa: CASSKSTSGGHEQFF
v_gene: TRBV6-5; j_gene: TRBJ2-7; len: 14; abundance: few; d_gene: NA; CDR3nt: TGTGCCAGCCAACCGGGGGACGGGACCTACGAGCAGTACTTC; CDR3aa: CASQPGDGTYEQYF
v_gene: TRBV19; j_gene: TRBJ2-5; len: 14; abundance: NA; d_gene: NA; CDR3nt: TGTGCCAGTAGTCCCCGTGGGCGCCAAGAGACCCAGTACTTC; CDR3aa: CASSPRGRQETQYF
v_gene: TRBV3-1/TRBV3-2; j_gene: TRBJ2-1; len: 16; abundance: NA; d_gene: TRBD2; CDR3nt: TGTGCCAGCAGCCCACTGCTCGCGGGAGGAGGCAATGAGCAGTTCTTC; CDR3aa: CASSPLLAGGGNEQFF